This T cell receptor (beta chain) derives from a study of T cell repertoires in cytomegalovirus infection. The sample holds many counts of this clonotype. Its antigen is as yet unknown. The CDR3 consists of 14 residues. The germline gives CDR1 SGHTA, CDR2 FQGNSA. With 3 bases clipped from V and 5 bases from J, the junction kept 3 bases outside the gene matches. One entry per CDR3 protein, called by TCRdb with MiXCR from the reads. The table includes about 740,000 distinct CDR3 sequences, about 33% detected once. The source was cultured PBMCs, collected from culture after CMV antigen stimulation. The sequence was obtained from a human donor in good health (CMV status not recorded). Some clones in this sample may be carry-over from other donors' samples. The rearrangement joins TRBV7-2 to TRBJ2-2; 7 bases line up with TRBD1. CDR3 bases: TGTGCCAGCAGCTTGACAGGGATTACCGGGGAGCTGTTTTTT. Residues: CASSLTGITGELFF.